The 30 T cell receptor beta chains below were found in one sample sequenced in a study of blood T cell repertoires in COVID-19. TCRdb keeps only in-frame clones here, not all; method: immunoSEQ multiplex PCR. In the table there are approximately 310,000 clones, about nine tenths of which are singletons. The sequenced sample consisted of PBMCs or T cells enriched from blood (not recorded which). These TCRs come from a man aged 60 to 75 who had recovered from COVID-19.

The rearrangement joins TRBV6-5 to TRBJ2-3; maybe TRBD2 (6 bases). The CDR3 extends over 14 amino acids. The V gene lost 4 bases and the J gene lost 3 bases, with 11 bases spanning the gap. Germline V lookup: CDR1 MNHEY, CDR2 SVGAGI. CDR3 residues: CASSLGRRTDTQYF. As DNA, the CDR3 is TGTGCCAGCAGTTTAGGGAGGAGGACAGATACGCAGTATTTT.

The chain employs TRBV4-1 and TRBJ1-5; 8 positions match TRBD1. The CDR3 length is 17 residues. Germline V gives CDR1 MGHRA, CDR2 YSYEKL. Trimming removed 0 bases from V and 4 bases from J; junction bases left unmatched: 8. CDR3 protein: CASSQDLPGQVNQPQHF. CDR3 sequence (DNA): TGCGCCAGCAGCCAAGATTTACCGGGACAGGTAAATCAGCCCCAGCATTTT.

The CDR3 nucleotides read TGTGCCAGCAGCGTAGAAGGAGGTAGCTACAATGAGCAGTTCTTC. As protein: CASSVEGGSYNEQFF. V is TRBV9 and J is TRBJ2-1, with D possibly TRBD2 on 5 matching bases. Trimming cost V 0 bases and J 3 bases, with 10 bases left between them. This CDR3 contains 15 residues. Germline CDR1 is SGDLS and CDR2 is YYNGEE.

The genes are TRBV2 and TRBJ1-2, with D possibly TRBD1 on 5 matching bases. Germline V gene lookup returns CDR1 SNHLY and CDR2 FYNNEI. Trimming took off 2 bases at V and 7 bases at J, with 14 bases between the two ends. The CDR3 runs to 14 residues. CDR3 sequence (DNA): TGTGCCAGCAGTGAAAGGCAGGGTGGAAGTGGCTACACCTTC. Translating it yields CASSERQGGSGYTF. Drawing the rest from reference TRBV2 and TRBJ1-2, the complete variable domain is EPEVTQTPSHQVTQMGQEVILRCVPISNHLYFYWYRQILGQKVEFLVSFYNNEISEKSEIFDDQFSVERPDGSNFTLKIRSTKLEDSAMYFCASSERQGGSGYTFGSGTRLTVV.

V gene TRBV18 combines with J gene TRBJ2-7, with D possibly matching TRBD1 (6 bases). Germline V CDR1 and CDR2: KGHSH, LQKENI. V was pared by 3 bases and J by 4 bases, with 10 bases between. The CDR3 length is 13 residues. CDR3 residues: CASSPSQGYEQYF. In DNA form, the CDR3 reads TGTGCCAGCTCACCCTCCCAGGGGTACGAGCAGTACTTC.

This rearrangement joins TRBV28 to TRBJ2-3; D possibly corresponds to TRBD1 (6 bases). The V and J ends lost 5 bases and 3 bases respectively, with 15 bases between them. The CDR3 covers 15 residues. Looked up from germline, CDR1 is MDHEN and CDR2 is SYDVKM. The CDR3 reads CASSTQGIGTDTQYF. CDR3 nucleotide sequence: TGTGCCAGCAGTACACAGGGAATCGGGACAGATACGCAGTATTTT. Combining the CDR3 with reference TRBV28 and TRBJ2-3 gives the whole variable domain DVKVTQSSRYLVKRTGEKVFLECVQDMDHENMFWYRQDPGLGLRLIYFSYDVKMKEKGDIPEGYSVSREKKERFSLILESASTNQTSMYLCASSTQGIGTDTQYFGPGTRLTVL.

In nucleotides, the CDR3 is TGCAGTGCTAGTGCCGGGAGGTTGGATGAAAAACTGTTTTTT. Translated, it gives CSASAGRLDEKLFF. The gene calls are TRBV20-1 and TRBJ1-4; D not certain. V gave up 3 bases and J gave up 6 bases, with 14 bases separating them. This CDR3 is 14 amino acids long. Germline CDR1 reads DFQATT; CDR2 reads SNEGSKA (reference sequence).

The chain links TRBV13 to TRBJ1-2; 9 bases are shared with TRBD1. Trimming at V came to 3 bases and at J to 4 bases, leaving 6 bases not matched to a gene. This CDR3 comprises 15 residues. Germline values: CDR1 PRHDT, CDR2 FYEKMQ (reference sequence). The CDR3 loop reads CASSFSGTGSYGYTF. For the CDR3, the DNA is TGTGCCAGCAGCTTCTCCGGGACAGGGTCCTATGGCTACACCTTC.

Only one count was recorded for this clone. V is TRBV3-1 (or the pseudogene TRBV3-2) and J is TRBJ1-2; 7 bases fit TRBD1. This CDR3 contains 14 residues. Trimming took 6 bases from V and 3 from J; bases not matched to a gene: 7. Germline V gene data show CDR1 as LGHDT and CDR2 as YNNKEL (reference sequence). The chain's CDR3 is CASRPTGVHYGYTF. CDR3 DNA sequence: TGTGCCAGCAGACCTACAGGGGTCCACTATGGCTACACCTTC.

To note about this clone: The junction and the germline gene differ at one end; a read error may be behind it. V and J are TRBV5-1 and TRBJ1-5, with no clear D. Germline V gives CDR1 SGHRS, CDR2 YFSETQ. This CDR3 contains 15 residues. The CDR3 DNA is TGCGCCAGCAGCTTGGAGACGGGGAGCAATCAACCCCAGCATTTT. Amino acid sequence: CASSLETGSNQPQHF. Full variable domain (outside the CDR3, taken from reference TRBV5-1 and TRBJ1-5): KAGVTQTPRYLIKTRGQQVTLSCSPISGHRSVSWYQQTPGQGLQFLFEYFSETQRNKGNFPGRFSGRQFSNSRSEMNVSTLELGDSALYLCASSLETGSNQPQHFGDGTRLSIL.

The chain combines TRBV7-8 with TRBJ1-1; TRBD1 might be the D (5 bases). The V gene's germline CDR1 is SGHVS and CDR2 FQNEAQ. With 5 bases removed from V and 0 bases from J, the gap between germline ends came to 13 bases. This CDR3 has 15 residues. The CDR3 is CASSPGGEMNTEAFF. The CDR3 bases are TGTGCCAGCAGCCCCGGGGGGGAAATGAACACTGAAGCTTTCTTT.

CDR3 in amino acids: CASSPGQSETQYF. The DNA of the CDR3 is TGCGCCAGCAGCCCGGGACAGTCAGAGACCCAGTACTTC. The chain carries TRBV5-1 and TRBJ2-5; 7 bases match TRBD1. This CDR3 region has 13 residues. V was pared by 4 bases and J by 4 bases, with 4 bases of the junction left unmatched. The germline V gene has CDR1 SGHRS and CDR2 YFSETQ.

This sequence joins TRBV2 and TRBJ1-1, with D possibly TRBD1 on 6 matching bases. V was pared by 5 bases and J by 5 bases, with 15 bases between. From germline, CDR1 is SNHLY and CDR2 FYNNEI. The CDR3 totals 14 residues. Here the CDR3 DNA reads TGTGCCAGCAGTAGGACAGTTCGTCAAACTGAAGCTTTCTTT. It yields the protein CASSRTVRQTEAFF.

The chain carries TRBV27 and TRBJ1-2; 7 bases are shared with TRBD1. The CDR3 loop spans 13 amino acids. The V segment lost 5 bases and the J segment 2 bases; nucleotides outside the gene matches: 2. Germline V gene lookup returns CDR1 MNHEY and CDR2 SMNVEV (reference sequence). The CDR3 spells CASSAQGNYGYTF. Written as DNA, the CDR3 is TGTGCCAGCAGTGCACAGGGGAACTATGGCTACACCTTC.

CDR3 sequence reads: CASSFVSGGRARNEQFF. Written as DNA, the CDR3 is TGTGCCAGCAGCTTCGTTTCCGGCGGGAGGGCCAGGAATGAGCAGTTCTTC. The chain links TRBV5-5 to TRBJ2-1; the match to TRBD2 covers 9 bases. V gave up 2 bases and J gave up 7 bases; unmatched junction bases: 13. This CDR3 has 17 amino acids. Germline lookup yields CDR1 SGHKS and CDR2 YYEKEE (reference sequence).

The chain recombines TRBV5-1 with TRBJ1-4; 10 bases are shared with TRBD1. Per the germline V gene, CDR1 is SGHRS and CDR2 is YFSETQ. The junction had 3 bases not matched to a gene; V was cut back by 0 bases and J by 7 bases. The CDR3 spans 15 residues. CDR3 amino acids: CASSLEGQGSEKLFF. In DNA form, the CDR3 reads TGCGCCAGCAGCTTGGAGGGACAGGGGAGTGAAAAACTGTTTTTT.

The V and J genes are TRBV19 and TRBJ1-4; possible D gene TRBD1, 5 bases. CDR3 size: 14 residues. Germline lookup yields CDR1 LNHDA and CDR2 SQIVND (reference sequence). The V end lost 4 bases, the J end lost 4 bases, and 10 bases lay between the germline ends. CDR3 in DNA: TGTGCCAGTAGTAAGCGACAGCTTAATGAAAAACTGTTTTTT. As protein: CASSKRQLNEKLFF.

About this clone itself: Other DNA variants within this sample encode the same CDR3. The chain combines TRBV5-1 with TRBJ1-1, with 7 bases that match TRBD1. The V gene end was trimmed by 8 bases and the J gene end by 2 bases; junction bases not matched to a gene: 6. This CDR3 comprises 13 residues. Germline CDR1 is SGHRS and CDR2 is YFSETQ. The CDR3: CASSRQGNTEAFF. As DNA, the CDR3 is TGCGCCAGTTCGAGACAGGGCAACACTGAAGCTTTCTTT.

The chain combines TRBV28 with TRBJ1-4, with D possibly TRBD1 on 5 matching bases. This CDR3 has 13 residues. The germline CDR1 and CDR2 sequences are MDHEN and SYDVKM. Trimming pared 6 bases from V and 4 bases from J, leaving 9 bases between. Here the CDR3 reads CASSSGINEKLFF. The CDR3 DNA follows: TGTGCCAGCAGCTCAGGGATTAATGAAAAACTGTTTTTT.

This clone was counted once. The V gene is TRBV3-1 (or the pseudogene TRBV3-2), the J gene TRBJ1-4; D is unresolved. Trimming stripped 1 base from V and 4 bases from J, with 10 bases between. This CDR3 contains 15 residues. Per the germline V gene, CDR1 is LGHDT and CDR2 is YNNKEL (reference sequence). The CDR3 nucleotides read TGTGCCAGCAGCCAAGCTGTCAGGATTAATGAAAAACTGTTTTTT. Its protein is CASSQAVRINEKLFF.

V and J are TRBV7-2 and TRBJ2-1; 13 nucleotides line up with TRBD2. Per the germline V gene, CDR1 is SGHTA and CDR2 is FQGNSA. Unmatched junction bases numbered 7, after V lost 5 bases and J lost 6 bases. The CDR3 loop spans 16 amino acids. In DNA form, the CDR3 reads TGTGCCAGCAGCCCACCGCGACTAGCGGGAGGCAATGAGCAGTTCTTC. This codes for CASSPPRLAGGNEQFF.

The chain has TRBV5-1 and TRBJ2-2, with TRBD2 identical over 10 bases. Per the germline V gene, CDR1 is SGHRS and CDR2 is YFSETQ. The V segment lost 3 bases and the J segment 5 bases; nucleotides outside the gene matches: 13. CDR3 length equals 18 residues. The CDR3, as DNA: TGCGCCAGCAGCTATTTTACCGGGACTAGCGAAACTACCGGGGAGCTGTTTTTT. Its translation is CASSYFTGTSETTGELFF.

The chain is built from TRBV25-1 and TRBJ2-7; TRBD2 is a possible D gene (5 bases). The germline gives CDR1 MGHDK, CDR2 SYGVNS. The ends were cut back, 8 bases at V and 0 bases at J, with 11 bases in the middle. The CDR3 sequence is 13 residues long. Written as DNA, the CDR3 is TGTGCCAGCTCCTCAGCGGACTCCTACGAGCAGTACTTC. Residues: CASSSADSYEQYF.

J is TRBJ2-1 and V is TRBV18; possibly TRBD1 for D (5 bases). This CDR3 has 16 amino acids. Trimming shortened V by 0 bases and J by 3 bases, and 12 bases separated the two germline ends. Germline assignment: CDR1 KGHSH and CDR2 LQKENI. The CDR3 DNA reads TGTGCCAGCTCACCACCGGTGGCAGGGAACTACAATGAGCAGTTCTTC. This codes for CASSPPVAGNYNEQFF.

The rearrangement links TRBV5-6 to TRBJ2-3; no firm D call. The CDR3 spans 16 residues. The V gene's germline CDR1 is SGHDT and CDR2 YYEEEE. V was pared by 4 bases and J by 2 bases, with 17 bases between. This CDR3 reads CASSQSLLRFTDTQYF. The CDR3 DNA is TGTGCCAGCAGCCAGAGCCTTTTGCGGTTCACAGATACGCAGTATTTT.

The genes are TRBV5-1 and TRBJ2-2; D is possibly TRBD1 (6 bases). This CDR3 is built from 16 residues. Germline CDR1 reads SGHRS; CDR2 reads YFSETQ. V was cut by 2 bases and J by 0 bases, with 11 bases left in between. The CDR3 spells CASSFRTASNTGELFF. As DNA, the CDR3 is TGCGCCAGCAGCTTTCGGACAGCTTCGAACACCGGGGAGCTGTTTTTT.

The chain is built from TRBV5-1 and TRBJ2-7, with 7 bases lining up with TRBD2. The CDR3 extends over 15 amino acids. The V segment lost 0 bases and the J segment 0 bases; nucleotides outside the gene matches: 3. Germline-derived CDR1 and CDR2 are SGHRS and YFSETQ. The chain's CDR3 is CASSLARGSSYEQYF. DNA for the CDR3: TGCGCCAGCAGCTTGGCGCGGGGGAGCTCCTACGAGCAGTACTTC.

The V call is TRBV21-1, the J call TRBJ2-1; TRBD2 was called by the table and not checked on the DNA. TRBV21-1 is noted as a pseudogene. The CDR3 contains 16 residues. The CDR3 sequence: CASSCRSPSSYNEQFF. Written as DNA, the CDR3 is TGTGCCAGCAGCTGTCGATCGCCGAGCTCCTACAATGAGCAGTTCTTC.

The chain has TRBV11-2 and TRBJ2-5; 8 nucleotides match TRBD2. Unmatched junction bases numbered 6, after V lost 5 bases and J lost 4 bases. This CDR3 comprises 14 residues. CDR1 SGHAT and CDR2 FQNNGV come from the germline V gene. Written as DNA, the CDR3 is TGTGCCAGCAGCCGAAGCCTAGCGGGAGAGACCCAGTACTTC. Protein sequence: CASSRSLAGETQYF.

The V and J genes are TRBV30 and TRBJ2-5; 11 bases are a match to TRBD2. With 8 bases clipped from V and 4 bases from J, the junction kept 12 bases outside the gene matches. There are 15 residues in the CDR3. Germline-derived CDR1 and CDR2 are GTSNPN and SVGIG (reference sequence). This CDR3 reads CALSGVAGGRETQYF. CDR3 coding DNA: TGTGCCCTTAGTGGGGTAGCGGGAGGGCGAGAGACCCAGTACTTC.